This TCR beta chain was sequenced in a study of blood T cell repertoires in COVID-19. Study as a whole: Sources were T cells, B-cell-depleted T cells, or PBMCs; the material itself was cDNA or gDNA.

The germline V and J ends were trimmed by 6 bases and 2 bases, with 11 bases remaining between them. This CDR3 comprises 14 residues. From germline, CDR1 is MNHEY and CDR2 SVGAGI. Method: immunoSEQ multiplex PCR; TCRdb's copy keeps in-frame clones and lacks some. The data hold around 94,000 clones, with about four fifths observed a single time. The chain combines TRBV6-5 with TRBJ1-5, with D tentatively TRBD1 (6 bases). This receptor was identified in a human donor in a cohort sampled during active COVID-19. The sequenced sample was peripheral blood. CDR3 protein: CASSPDSGNQPQHF. As DNA, the CDR3 is TGTGCCAGCAGCCCGGACAGCGGCAATCAGCCCCAGCATTTT.